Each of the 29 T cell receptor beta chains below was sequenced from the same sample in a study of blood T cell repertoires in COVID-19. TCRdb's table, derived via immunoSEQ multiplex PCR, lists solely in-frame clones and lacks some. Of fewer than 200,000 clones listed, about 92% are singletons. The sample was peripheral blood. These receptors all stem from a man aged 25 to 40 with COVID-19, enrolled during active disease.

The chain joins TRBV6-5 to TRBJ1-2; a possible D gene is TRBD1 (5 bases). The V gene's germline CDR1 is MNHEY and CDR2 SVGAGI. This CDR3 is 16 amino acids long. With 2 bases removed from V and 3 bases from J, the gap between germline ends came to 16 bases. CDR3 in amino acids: CASSYGMGREDYGYTF. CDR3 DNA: TGTGCCAGCAGTTACGGGATGGGCAGGGAAGACTATGGCTACACCTTC.

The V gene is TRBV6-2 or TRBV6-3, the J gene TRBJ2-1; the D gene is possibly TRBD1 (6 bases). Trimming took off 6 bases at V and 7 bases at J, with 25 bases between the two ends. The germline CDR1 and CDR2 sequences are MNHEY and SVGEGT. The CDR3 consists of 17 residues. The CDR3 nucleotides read TGTGCCAGCAGCTCATGGGGGCTAGCAGCAGGAGGTAATGAGCAGTTCTTC. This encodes CASSSWGLAAGGNEQFF.

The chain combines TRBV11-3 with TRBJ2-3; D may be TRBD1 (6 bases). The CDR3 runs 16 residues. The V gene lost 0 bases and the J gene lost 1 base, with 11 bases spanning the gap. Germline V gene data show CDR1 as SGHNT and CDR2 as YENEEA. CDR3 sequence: CASSLETGFGTDTQYF. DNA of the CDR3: TGTGCCAGCAGCTTAGAAACAGGGTTCGGCACAGATACGCAGTATTTT. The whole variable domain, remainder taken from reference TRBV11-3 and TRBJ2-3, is EAGVVQSPRYKIIEKKQPVAFWCNPISGHNTLYWYLQNLGQGPELLIRYENEEAVDDSQLPKDRFSAERLKGVDSTLKIQPAELGDSAVYLCASSLETGFGTDTQYFGPGTRLTVL.

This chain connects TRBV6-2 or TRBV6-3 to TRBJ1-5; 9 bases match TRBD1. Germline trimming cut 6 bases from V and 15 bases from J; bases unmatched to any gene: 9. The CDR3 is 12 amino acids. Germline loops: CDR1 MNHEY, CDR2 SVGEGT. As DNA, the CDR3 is TGTGCCAGCAGCGAAACGGGACAGGGAAGGCATTTT. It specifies CASSETGQGRHF.

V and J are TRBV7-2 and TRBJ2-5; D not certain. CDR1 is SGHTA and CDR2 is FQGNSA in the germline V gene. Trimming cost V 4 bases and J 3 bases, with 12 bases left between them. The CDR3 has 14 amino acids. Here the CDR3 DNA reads TGTGCCAGCAGCTCATCACGGTTGGAAGAGACCCAGTACTTC. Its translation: CASSSSRLEETQYF.

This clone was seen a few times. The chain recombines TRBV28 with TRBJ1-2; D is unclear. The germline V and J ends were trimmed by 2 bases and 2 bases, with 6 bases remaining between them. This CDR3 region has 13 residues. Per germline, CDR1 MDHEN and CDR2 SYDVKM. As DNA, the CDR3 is TGTGCCAGCAGTTTAGGGCTCAACTATGGCTACACCTTC. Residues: CASSLGLNYGYTF.

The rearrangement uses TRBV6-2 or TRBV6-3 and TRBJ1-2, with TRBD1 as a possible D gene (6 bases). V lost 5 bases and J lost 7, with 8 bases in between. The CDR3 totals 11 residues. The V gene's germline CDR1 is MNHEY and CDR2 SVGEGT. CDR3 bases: TGTGCCAGCAGTCTCAGGGGTGGCTACACCTTC. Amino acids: CASSLRGGYTF.

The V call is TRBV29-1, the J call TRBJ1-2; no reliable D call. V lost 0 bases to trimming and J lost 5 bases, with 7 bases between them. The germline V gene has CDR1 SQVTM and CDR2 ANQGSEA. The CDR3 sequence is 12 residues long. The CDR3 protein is CSVEERGYGYTF. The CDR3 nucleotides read TGCAGCGTTGAAGAAAGAGGGTATGGCTACACCTTC.

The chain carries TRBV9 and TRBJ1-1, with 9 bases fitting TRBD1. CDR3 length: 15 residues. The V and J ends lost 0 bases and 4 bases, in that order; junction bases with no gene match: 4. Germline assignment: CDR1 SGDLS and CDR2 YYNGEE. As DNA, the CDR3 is TGTGCCAGCAGCGTAGGATACAGGGGGCCCACTGAAGCTTTCTTT. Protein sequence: CASSVGYRGPTEAFF.

CDR3 in DNA: TGTGCCAGCAGCTTATGGGGGACTAGCGGGTGGGGCTCCTACAATGAGCAGTTCTTC. Its protein is CASSLWGTSGWGSYNEQFF. The chain employs TRBV7-6 and TRBJ2-1, with 12 bases matching TRBD2. The CDR3 covers 19 residues. Germline CDR1 reads SGHVS; CDR2 reads FNYEAQ. With V trimmed by 2 bases and J by 0 bases, 8 bases remained unmatched.

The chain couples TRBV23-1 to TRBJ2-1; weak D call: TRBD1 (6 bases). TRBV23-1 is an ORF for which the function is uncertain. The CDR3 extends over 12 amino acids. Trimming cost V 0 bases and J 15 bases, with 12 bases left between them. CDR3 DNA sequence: TGCGCCAGCAGTCAATCGGGGGCGAGGCGGTTCTTC. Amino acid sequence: CASSQSGARRFF.

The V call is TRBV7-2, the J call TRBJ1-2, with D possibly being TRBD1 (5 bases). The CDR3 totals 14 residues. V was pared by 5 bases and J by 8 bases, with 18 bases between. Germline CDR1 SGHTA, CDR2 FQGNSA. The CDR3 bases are TGTGCCAGCAGCCCGAGGGCGGGGGATAGGGGCTACACCTTC. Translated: CASSPRAGDRGYTF.

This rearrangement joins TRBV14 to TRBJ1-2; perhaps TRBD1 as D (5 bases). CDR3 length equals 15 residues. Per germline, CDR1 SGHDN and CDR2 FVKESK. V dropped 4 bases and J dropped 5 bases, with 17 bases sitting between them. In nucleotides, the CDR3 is TGTGCCAGCAGCCGAACCGGGACTTCACTATATGGCTACACCTTC. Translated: CASSRTGTSLYGYTF. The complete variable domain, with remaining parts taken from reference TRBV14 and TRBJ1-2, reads EAGVTQFPSHSVIEKGQTVTLRCDPISGHDNLYWYRRVMGKEIKFLLHFVKESKQDESGMPNNRFLAERTGGTYSTLKVQPAELEDSGVYFCASSRTGTSLYGYTFGSGTRLTVV.

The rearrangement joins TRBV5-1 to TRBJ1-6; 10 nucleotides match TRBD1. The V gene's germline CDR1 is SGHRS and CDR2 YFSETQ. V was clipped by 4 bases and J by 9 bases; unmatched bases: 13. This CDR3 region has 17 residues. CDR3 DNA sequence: TGCGCCAGCAGCACCCGACCGGGACAGGGGTCGGGTTCACCCCTCCACTTT. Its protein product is CASSTRPGQGSGSPLHF.

This CDR3 reads CASRGGTSGRARSRYNEQFF. CDR3 DNA: TGTGCCAGCAGGGGGGGGACTAGCGGGAGGGCCCGGTCTAGATACAATGAGCAGTTCTTC. The chain is built from TRBV5-4 and TRBJ2-1; 16 nucleotides match TRBD2. V lost 5 bases and J lost 4; bases outside the gene matches: 15. Germline V gene lookup returns CDR1 SGHNT and CDR2 YYREEE (reference sequence). CDR3 length: 20 amino acids.

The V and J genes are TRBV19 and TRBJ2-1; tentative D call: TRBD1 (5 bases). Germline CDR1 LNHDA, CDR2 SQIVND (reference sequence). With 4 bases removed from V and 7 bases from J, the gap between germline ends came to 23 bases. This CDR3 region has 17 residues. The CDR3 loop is CASSTLTTAPLGNEQFF. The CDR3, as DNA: TGTGCCAGTAGTACCTTAACGACAGCGCCCCTAGGGAATGAGCAGTTCTTC.

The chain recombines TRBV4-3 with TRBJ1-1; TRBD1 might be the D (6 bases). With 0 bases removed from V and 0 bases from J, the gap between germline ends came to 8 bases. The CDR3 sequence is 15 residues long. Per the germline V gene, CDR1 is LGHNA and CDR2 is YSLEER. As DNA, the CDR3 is TGCGCCAGCAGCCAAGATCAGGGGCTGAACACTGAAGCTTTCTTT. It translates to CASSQDQGLNTEAFF.

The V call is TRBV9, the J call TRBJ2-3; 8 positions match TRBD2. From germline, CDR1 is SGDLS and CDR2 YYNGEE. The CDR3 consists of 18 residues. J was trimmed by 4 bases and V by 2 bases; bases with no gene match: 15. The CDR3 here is CASSVPKTTSGTADTQYF. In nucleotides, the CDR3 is TGTGCCAGCAGCGTCCCTAAAACTACTAGCGGTACGGCAGATACGCAGTATTTT.

CDR3 region: CASSLIKETQYF. CDR3 DNA sequence: TGTGCCAGCAGCCTAATCAAGGAGACCCAGTACTTC. V is TRBV5-4 and J is TRBJ2-5, with D unresolved. With 4 bases removed from V and 5 bases from J, the gap between germline ends came to 9 bases. Per the germline V gene, CDR1 is SGHNT and CDR2 is YYREEE (reference sequence). The CDR3 extends over 12 amino acids.

CDR3 sequence: CASSLESVYYEQYF. The CDR3 DNA follows: TGTGCCAGCAGCTTAGAGTCGGTGTACTACGAGCAGTACTTC. The chain recombines TRBV11-2 with TRBJ2-7, with D hard to call. The CDR3 extends over 14 amino acids. Deletions cut 0 bases from V and 3 bases from J, with 9 bases between. Per the germline V gene, CDR1 is SGHAT and CDR2 is FQNNGV.

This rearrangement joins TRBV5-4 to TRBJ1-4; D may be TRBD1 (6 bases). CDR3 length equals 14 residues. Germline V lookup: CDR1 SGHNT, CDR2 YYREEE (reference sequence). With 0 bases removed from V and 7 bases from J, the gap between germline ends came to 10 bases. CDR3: CASSLDRDGEKLFF. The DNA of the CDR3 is TGTGCCAGCAGCTTGGACAGGGACGGTGAAAAACTGTTTTTT.

The DNA for the CDR3 is TGTGCCAGCTCACCGGGGCCGGCGGGCTACACCTTC. This gives the protein CASSPGPAGYTF. The gene calls are TRBV18 and TRBJ1-2, with a possible D match to TRBD1 (5 bases). Germline CDR1 and CDR2: KGHSH and LQKENI. CDR3 length equals 12 residues. Trimming took off 3 bases at V and 8 bases at J, with 10 bases between the two ends.

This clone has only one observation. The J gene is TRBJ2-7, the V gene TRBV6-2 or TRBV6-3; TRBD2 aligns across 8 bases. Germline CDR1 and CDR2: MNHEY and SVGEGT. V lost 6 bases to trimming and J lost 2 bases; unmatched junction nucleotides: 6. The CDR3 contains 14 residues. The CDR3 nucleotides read TGTGCCAGCAGCACCCGACTAGCGACCTACGAGCAGTACTTC. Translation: CASSTRLATYEQYF.

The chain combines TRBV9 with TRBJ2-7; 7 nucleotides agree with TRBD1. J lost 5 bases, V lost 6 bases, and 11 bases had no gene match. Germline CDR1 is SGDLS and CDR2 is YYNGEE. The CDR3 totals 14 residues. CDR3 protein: CASTSGQYFDEQYF. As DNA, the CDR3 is TGTGCCAGCACCTCGGGACAGTACTTTGACGAGCAGTACTTC.

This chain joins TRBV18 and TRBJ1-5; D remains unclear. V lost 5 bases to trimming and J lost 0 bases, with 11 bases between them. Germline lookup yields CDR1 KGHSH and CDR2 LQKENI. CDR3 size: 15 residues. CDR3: CASSGQVYSNQPQHF. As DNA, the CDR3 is TGTGCCAGCTCAGGGCAAGTATATAGCAATCAGCCCCAGCATTTT.

The CDR3, as DNA: TGTGCCAGCAGCTTGTCTAGCTCCTATAATTCACCCCTCCACTTT. Its protein is CASSLSSSYNSPLHF. This sequence joins TRBV5-5 and TRBJ1-6, with D unresolved. The germline V gene encodes CDR1 SGHKS and CDR2 YYEKEE (reference sequence). Trimming took 1 base from V and 0 from J, leaving 5 bases between them. This CDR3 contains 15 residues.

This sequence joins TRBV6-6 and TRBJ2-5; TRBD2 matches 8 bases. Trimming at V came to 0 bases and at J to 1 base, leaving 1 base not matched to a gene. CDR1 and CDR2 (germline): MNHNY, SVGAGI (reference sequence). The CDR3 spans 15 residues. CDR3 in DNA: TGTGCCAGCAGTTACTCAGCGGGGGCCCAAGAGACCCAGTACTTC. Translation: CASSYSAGAQETQYF.

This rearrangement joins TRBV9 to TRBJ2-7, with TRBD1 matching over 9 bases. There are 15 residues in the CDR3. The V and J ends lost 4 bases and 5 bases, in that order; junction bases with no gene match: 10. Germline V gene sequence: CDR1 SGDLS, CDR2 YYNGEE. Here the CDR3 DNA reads TGTGCCAGCAGCTCCGCCGGGACAGGGAACAACGAGCAGTACTTC. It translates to CASSSAGTGNNEQYF.

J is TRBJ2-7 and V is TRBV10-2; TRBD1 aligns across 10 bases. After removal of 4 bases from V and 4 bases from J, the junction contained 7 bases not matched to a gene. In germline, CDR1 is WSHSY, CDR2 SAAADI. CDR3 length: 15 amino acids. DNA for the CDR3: TGCGCCAGCAGTGGAACCGGGACAGGGGAGTACGAGCAGTACTTC. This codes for CASSGTGTGEYEQYF.